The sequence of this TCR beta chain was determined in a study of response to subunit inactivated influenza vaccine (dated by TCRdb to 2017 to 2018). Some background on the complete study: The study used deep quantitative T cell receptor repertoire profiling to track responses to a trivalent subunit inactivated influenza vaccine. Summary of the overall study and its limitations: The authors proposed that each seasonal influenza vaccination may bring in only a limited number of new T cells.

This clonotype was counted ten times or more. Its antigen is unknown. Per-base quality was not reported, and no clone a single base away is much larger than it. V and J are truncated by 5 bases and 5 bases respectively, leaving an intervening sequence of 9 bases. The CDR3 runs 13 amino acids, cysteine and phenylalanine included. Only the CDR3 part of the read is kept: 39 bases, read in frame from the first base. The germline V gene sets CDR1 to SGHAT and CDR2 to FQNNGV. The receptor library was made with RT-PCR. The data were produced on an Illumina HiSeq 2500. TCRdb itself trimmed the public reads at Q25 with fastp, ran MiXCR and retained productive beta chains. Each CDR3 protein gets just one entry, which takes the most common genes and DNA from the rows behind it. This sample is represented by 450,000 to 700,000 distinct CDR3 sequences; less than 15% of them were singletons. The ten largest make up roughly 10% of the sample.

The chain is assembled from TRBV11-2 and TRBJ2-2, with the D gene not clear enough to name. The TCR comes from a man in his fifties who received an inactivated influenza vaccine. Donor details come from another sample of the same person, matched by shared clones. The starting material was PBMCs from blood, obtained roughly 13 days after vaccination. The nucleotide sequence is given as TGTGCCAGCAGCGTAGGAGTGACCGGGGAGCTGTTTTTT. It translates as CASSVGVTGELFF.